This T cell receptor (beta chain) was identified in a study of T cells after yellow fever vaccination. TCRdb called the 5' RACE reads again in MiXCR, with one record for every CDR3 protein. The repertoire holds approximately 550,000 distinct CDR3 sequences, with about a fifth as singletons. Turning to this clonotype: What it binds is not known.

Study conclusions and caveats: From the bulk population, abundant clonotypes could contaminate and appear within FACS-sorted repertoires.

Germline V gene sequence: CDR1 SEHNR, CDR2 FQNEAQ (reference sequence). CDR3 size: 14 residues. The germline V and J ends were trimmed by 1 base and 1 base, with 7 bases remaining between them. The clonotype was recovered from a man aged 30 to 45 who received the YFV17D yellow fever vaccine. The rearrangement uses TRBV7-9 and TRBJ2-5; unclear D gene. Sequenced material: PBMCs, taken 15 days after the yellow fever booster vaccination. In DNA form, the CDR3 reads TGTGCCAGCAGCTTAGTAGAAATCCAAGAGACCCAGTACTTC. It is translated as CASSLVEIQETQYF.